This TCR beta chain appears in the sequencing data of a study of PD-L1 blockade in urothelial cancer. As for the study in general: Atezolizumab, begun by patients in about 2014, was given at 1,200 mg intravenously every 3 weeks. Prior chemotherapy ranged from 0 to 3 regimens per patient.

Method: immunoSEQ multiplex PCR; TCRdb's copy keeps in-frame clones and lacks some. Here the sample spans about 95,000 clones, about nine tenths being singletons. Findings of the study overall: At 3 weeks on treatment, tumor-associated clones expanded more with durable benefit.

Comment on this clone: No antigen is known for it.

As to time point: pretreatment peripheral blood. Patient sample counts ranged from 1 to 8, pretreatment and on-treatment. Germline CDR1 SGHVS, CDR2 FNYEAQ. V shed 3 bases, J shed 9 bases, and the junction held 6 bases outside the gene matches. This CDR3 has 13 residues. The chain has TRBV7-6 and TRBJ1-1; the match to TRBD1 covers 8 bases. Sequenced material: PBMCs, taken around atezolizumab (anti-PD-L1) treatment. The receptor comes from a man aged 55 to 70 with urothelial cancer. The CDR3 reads CASSLGTGRQAFF. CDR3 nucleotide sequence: TGTGCCAGCAGCTTGGGGACAGGCAGACAAGCTTTCTTT.